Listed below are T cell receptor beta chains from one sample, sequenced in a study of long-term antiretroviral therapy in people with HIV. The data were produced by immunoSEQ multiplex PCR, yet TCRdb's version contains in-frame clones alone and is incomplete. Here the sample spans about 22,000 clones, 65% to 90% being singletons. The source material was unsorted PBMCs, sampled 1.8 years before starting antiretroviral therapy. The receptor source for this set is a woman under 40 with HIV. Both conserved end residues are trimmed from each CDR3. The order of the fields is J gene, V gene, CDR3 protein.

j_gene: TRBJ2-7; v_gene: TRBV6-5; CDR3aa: ASSYADSSYEQY
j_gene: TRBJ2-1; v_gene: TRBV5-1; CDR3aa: ASSLEGRTEYNEQF
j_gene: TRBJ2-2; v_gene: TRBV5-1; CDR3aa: ASSLSDWSTGELF
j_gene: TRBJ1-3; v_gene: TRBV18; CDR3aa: ASSPRERLSGNTIY
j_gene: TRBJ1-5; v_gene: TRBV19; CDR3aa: ASRALGTGGTGNQPQH
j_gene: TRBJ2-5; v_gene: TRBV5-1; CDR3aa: ASSFSGSRQETQY
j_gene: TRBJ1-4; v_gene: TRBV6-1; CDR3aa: ASSSGTGEEKLF
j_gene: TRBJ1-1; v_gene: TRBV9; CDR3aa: ASSMFPENTEAF
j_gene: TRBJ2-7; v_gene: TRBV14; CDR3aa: ASGRGTSFYEQY
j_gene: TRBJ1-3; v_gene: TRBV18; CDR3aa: ASSLDRRSSGNTIY
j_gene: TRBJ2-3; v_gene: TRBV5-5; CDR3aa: ASSPRWAGVGTDTQY
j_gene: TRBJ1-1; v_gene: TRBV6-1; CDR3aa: ANWAVNRWNTEAF
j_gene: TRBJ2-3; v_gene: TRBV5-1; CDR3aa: ASSPTSSGGTDTQY
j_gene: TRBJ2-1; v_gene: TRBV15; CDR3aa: ATSREYEAYNEQF
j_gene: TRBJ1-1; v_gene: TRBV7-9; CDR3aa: ASSRGGTEAF
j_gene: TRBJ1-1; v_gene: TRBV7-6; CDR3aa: ASSTVNTEAF
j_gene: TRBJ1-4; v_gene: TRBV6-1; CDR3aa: ASSGRGKLF
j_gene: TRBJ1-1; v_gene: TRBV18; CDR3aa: ASSPSLGLMNTEAF
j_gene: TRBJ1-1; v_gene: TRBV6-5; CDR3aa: ASSYGIDTEAF
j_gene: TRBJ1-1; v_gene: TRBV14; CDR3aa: ASSRTGGTEAF
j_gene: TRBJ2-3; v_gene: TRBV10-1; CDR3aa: ASSGPQGFNTDTQY
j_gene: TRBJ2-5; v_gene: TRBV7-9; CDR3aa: ASTDREETQY
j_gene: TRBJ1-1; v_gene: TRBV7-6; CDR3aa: ASSPGRLNTEAF
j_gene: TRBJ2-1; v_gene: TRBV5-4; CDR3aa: ASSLQGLGGNEQF
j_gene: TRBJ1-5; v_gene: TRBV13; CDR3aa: ASSLGLGAHQPQH
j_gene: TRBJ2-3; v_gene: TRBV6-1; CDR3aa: AGRPGPDTDTQY
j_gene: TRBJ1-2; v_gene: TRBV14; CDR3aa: ASSQGRGYT
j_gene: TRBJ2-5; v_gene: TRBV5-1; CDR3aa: ASSLSAIGRGQETQY
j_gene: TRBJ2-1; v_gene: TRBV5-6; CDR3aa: ASSLTGSTYNEQF
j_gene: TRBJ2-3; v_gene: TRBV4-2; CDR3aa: ASSQADRITDTQY
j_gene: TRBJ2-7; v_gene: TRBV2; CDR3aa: ASNRGGAQNEQY
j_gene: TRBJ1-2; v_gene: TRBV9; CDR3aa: ASSASTANYGYT
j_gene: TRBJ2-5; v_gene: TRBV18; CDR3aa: ASSRRTGEETQY
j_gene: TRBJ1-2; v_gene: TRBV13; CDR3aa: ASSPRGPDTNPYGYT
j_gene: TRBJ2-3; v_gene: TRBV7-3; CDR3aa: ASSPGPSTDTQY
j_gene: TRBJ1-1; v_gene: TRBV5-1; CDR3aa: ASSLDEGRMNTEAF
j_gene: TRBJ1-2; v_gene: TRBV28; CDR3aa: ATLPVPAQVYGYT
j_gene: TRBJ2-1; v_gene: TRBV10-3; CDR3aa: AISESSGGGVYNEQF
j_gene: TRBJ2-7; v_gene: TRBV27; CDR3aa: ASSLSRMGSYEQY
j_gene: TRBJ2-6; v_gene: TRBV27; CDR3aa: ASSLRLAGANVLT
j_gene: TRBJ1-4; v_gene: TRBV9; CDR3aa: ASRGQPNEKLF
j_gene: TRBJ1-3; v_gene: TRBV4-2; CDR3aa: ASSQDWGTAGNTIY